This is a list of T cell receptor beta chains from one sample in a study of CD8 T cells in Susac syndrome. A single record per CDR3 protein comes from TCRdb applying MiXCR to the immunoSEQ multiplex PCR reads. The profile covers about 430,000 distinct CDR3 sequences, with 75% to 90% appearing a single time and about 0.1% taken by the ten largest. Sequencing was carried out using CD8+ T cells from PBMCs. These receptors originate from a human donor with multiple sclerosis. Each CDR3 is given with its conserved first and last residue. The D gene is left open where the match is weak. Not all rows give a size; the values are once, few, many and, for expanded clones, a class.

j_call d_call clone_size v_call cdr3_nt cdr3_aa
TRBJ1-1 TRBD1 . TRBV6-2/TRBV6-3 TGTGCCAGCAATCTACAGGGGGCAGGCACTGAAGCTTTCTTT CASNLQGAGTEAFF
TRBJ2-3 . once TRBV10-2 TGCGCCAGCAGTATGGGGGCCAATAAAAGGGCAGATACGCAGTATTTT CASSMGANKRADTQYF
TRBJ2-2 . . TRBV30 TGTGCCTGGAGTGTAAAGGATTGGTCACCTGCGAACACCGGGGAGCTGTTTTTT CAWSVKDWSPANTGELFF
TRBJ2-3 TRBD2 . TRBV30 TGTGCCTGGCGGGGGGTCACAGATACGCAGTATTTT CAWRGVTDTQYF
TRBJ2-1 TRBD2 . TRBV20-1 TGCAGTGCTAGATCCCTACTAGCGGGATCCTACAATGAGCAGTTCTTC CSARSLLAGSYNEQFF
TRBJ1-2 . . TRBV6-4 TGTGCCGGCACCCAACTGGCAGGGGCTAACTATGGCTACACCTTC CAGTQLAGANYGYTF
TRBJ2-1 TRBD2 . TRBV28 TGTGCCAGCAGTCCCCCGACTAGCGTAATCAATGAGCAGTTCTTC CASSPPTSVINEQFF
TRBJ2-2 . . TRBV10-3 TGTGCCATCCGGGGGGCGCGGACCGGGGAGCTGTTTTTT CAIRGARTGELFF
TRBJ2-7 TRBD2 . TRBV10-3 TGTGCCACCGGGGGTTCCCGGGAGGGTACCTACGAGCAGTACTTC CATGGSREGTYEQYF
TRBJ2-1 . . TRBV3-1 TGTGCCAGCAGCCCCACGGACGGGGAGCAGTTCTTC CASSPTDGEQFF
TRBJ2-1 . . TRBV5-6 TGTGCCAGCAGCTTTCGGCTAAACAATGAGCAGTTCTTC CASSFRLNNEQFF
TRBJ2-1 TRBD2 . TRBV5-4 TGTGCCAGCACCCTAGGTAGCGGGAGGCCCTGGCACAATGAGCAGTTCTTC CASTLGSGRPWHNEQFF
TRBJ1-1 TRBD1 . TRBV6-5 TGTGCCAGCAGTTACTCTTGGACAGGCGGCACTGAAGCTTTCTTT CASSYSWTGGTEAFF
TRBJ2-3 TRBD2 . TRBV5-1 TGCGCCAGCAGCCCTAAGGGACTAGCGGGAGTGACAGATACGCAGTATTTT CASSPKGLAGVTDTQYF
TRBJ2-2 . once TRBV18 TGTGCCAGCTCACCATTCACCTTCCCCAGGATCGGGCAGGGGAAAAAAAACACCGGGGAGCTGTTTTTT CASSPFTFPRIGQGKKNTGELFF
TRBJ2-7 . . TRBV7-9 TGTGCCAGCAGCTCCTCGAAAGCTGAGCCCAAGTGGTACGAGCAGTACTTC CASSSSKAEPKWYEQYF
TRBJ1-1 . . TRBV7-8 TGTGCCAGCAGCTTAGGGGCGCGGGGCACTGAAACTTTCTTT CASSLGARGTETFF
TRBJ1-2 . . TRBV25-1 TGTGCCAGCGGCCCGCTAGGAATTTTGGGCTACACCTTC CASGPLGILGYTF
TRBJ2-7 TRBD2 . TRBV29-1 TGCAGCGTTGAAGATCCTAGCGGGGGGGACTACGAGCAGTACTTC CSVEDPSGGDYEQYF
TRBJ1-1 . . TRBV30 TGTGCCTGGTGGGGAGGGGACACTGAAGCTTTCTTT CAWWGGDTEAFF
TRBJ2-7 TRBD2 . TRBV4-1 TGCGCCAGCAGCGGGCCGGGACTAGCTGTCGAGCAGTACTTC CASSGPGLAVEQYF